The clone carrying this T cell receptor (beta chain) was recorded a few times. Profiled with immunoSEQ multiplex PCR; TCRdb holds only in-frame clones, not every one. The sample shows roughly 660,000 clones, roughly 90% of them seen only once. V lost 4 bases, J lost 2 bases, and 7 bases stayed unmatched. The germline gives CDR1 SGHDT, CDR2 YYEEEE. This CDR3 has 15 residues. This specimen belongs to a study of shared T cell receptors in the human thymus. This same sample was also part of a study on human thymus T cells. This second study says: Usage of V and J genes appeared biased in thymic and blood repertoires.

The TCR sequence derives from a boy under two years old with a congenital heart defect. The J gene is TRBJ1-1, the V gene TRBV5-6; 8 bases line up with TRBD1. Source material: thymocytes. The CDR3 coding sequence is TGTGCCAGCAGCCCGGCGGGACAGGATAACACTGAAGCTTTCTTT. The encoded protein is CASSPAGQDNTEAFF.